Below are 29 T cell receptor beta chains sequenced from a single sample in a study of patients and donors after allogeneic stem cell transplantation. One entry per CDR3 protein results from TCRdb running MiXCR on the RT-PCR reads. The table includes hundreds of thousands of distinct CDR3 sequences, more than 35% detected once. The sequenced sample consisted of blood, either unsorted or a sorted T cell fraction (not recorded which). The receptors were gathered from a human donor who was either an allogeneic HSCT recipient or a stem cell or donor lymphocyte infusion donor (not recorded which). It is not recorded whose cells these are; they may come from a transplant donor.

The chain is built from TRBV7-8 and TRBJ1-1; TRBD1 is a possible D gene (6 bases). V was cut by 2 bases and J by 1 base, with 11 bases left in between. The CDR3 is made up of 15 amino acids. CDR1 and CDR2 from the germline V gene are SGHVS and FQNEAQ. The CDR3 DNA reads TGTGCCAGCAGCTTACCGGGACAACAGAACACTGAAGCTTTCTTT. Amino acid sequence: CASSLPGQQNTEAFF.

V gene TRBV20-1 combines with J gene TRBJ1-4; D unclear. The length of the CDR3 is 14 residues. CDR1 and CDR2 (germline): DFQATT, SNEGSKA (reference sequence). V lost 0 bases and J 5 bases, leaving 10 bases between the germline ends. Here the CDR3 DNA reads TGCAGTGCTAGAGATAACCGAGGGAATGAAAAACTGTTTTTT. It specifies CSARDNRGNEKLFF.

The chain employs TRBV6-2 or TRBV6-3 and TRBJ2-3, with D perhaps assigned TRBD1 or TRBD2 (5 bases each). The germline V gene has CDR1 MNHEY and CDR2 SVGEGT. Trimming left V 1 base short and J 4 bases short, with 9 bases between. The CDR3 totals 14 residues. CDR3 sequence: CASSYFLGADTQYF. The CDR3 nucleotides are TGTGCCAGCAGTTACTTCCTGGGGGCAGATACGCAGTATTTT.

V is TRBV12-3 or TRBV12-4 and J is TRBJ1-2; maybe TRBD1 (5 bases). With 5 bases removed from V and 7 bases from J, the gap between germline ends came to 11 bases. The CDR3 loop spans 12 amino acids. CDR3 sequence: CASSDSDLGYTF. As DNA, the CDR3 is TGTGCCAGCAGTGACAGCGATCTTGGCTACACCTTC.

On this clonotype itself: The junction does not match germline at one end; this may be a read error. V is TRBV7-3 and J is TRBJ1-1; no clear D. Germline V gives CDR1 SGHTA, CDR2 FQGTGA. The CDR3 length is 13 residues. The CDR3 loop is CASSRKRSTEAFF. The CDR3 nucleotides are TGTGCCAGCAGTCGTAAGAGGAGCACTGAAGCTTTCTTC.

This clonotype was counted between two and nine times. V usage is TRBV7-9 and J usage is TRBJ2-1; a possible D gene is TRBD1 (6 bases). Germline lookup yields CDR1 SEHNR and CDR2 FQNEAQ (reference sequence). The CDR3 consists of 13 residues. The V end lost 0 bases, the J end lost 7 bases, and 7 bases lay between the germline ends. The chain's CDR3 is CASSLAGGNEQFF. The CDR3 nucleotides read TGTGCCAGCAGCTTAGCAGGGGGAAATGAGCAGTTCTTC.

This clonotype was seen more than once but under ten times. The rearrangement joins TRBV5-1 to TRBJ1-1; D possibly corresponds to TRBD1 (6 bases). V lost 4 bases, J lost 1 base, and 14 bases lay in between. This CDR3 contains 15 residues. CDR1 SGHRS and CDR2 YFSETQ come from the germline V gene. This chain's CDR3 is CASSGQPGTNTEAFF. The CDR3 coding sequence is TGCGCCAGCAGCGGACAGCCAGGGACGAACACTGAAGCTTTCTTT.

The chain uses TRBV12-3 or TRBV12-4 and TRBJ1-6; D is ambiguous. Trimming left V 3 bases short and J 8 bases short, with 11 bases between. CDR3 size: 14 residues. CDR3 bases: TGTGCCAGCAGTTTGTTCCGGAAATATTCACCCCTCCACTTT. Amino acid sequence: CASSLFRKYSPLHF.

There are a few counts of this clonotype. This chain joins TRBV6-5 and TRBJ2-7; TRBD1 matches 7 bases. The CDR3 consists of 14 residues. Germline V CDR1 and CDR2: MNHEY, SVGAGI. After removal of 5 bases from V and 9 bases from J, the junction contained 13 bases not matched to a gene. The CDR3, as DNA: TGTGCCAGCAGTCTCAGGGGGTCAACTTTAGTGCAGTACTTC. Its protein product is CASSLRGSTLVQYF.

The chain carries TRBV6-5 and TRBJ2-7; a weak D match, TRBD1 (5 bases). V lost 0 bases and J lost 6, with 12 bases in between. Germline V CDR1 and CDR2: MNHEY, SVGAGI. CDR3 length equals 14 residues. CDR3 amino acids: CASSYSVRAGEQYF. Here the CDR3 DNA reads TGTGCCAGCAGTTACTCGGTCAGGGCTGGCGAGCAGTACTTC.

V usage is TRBV10-3 and J usage is TRBJ2-3; 9 bases align to TRBD2. CDR1 is ENHRY, CDR2 SYGVKD, per germline. The CDR3 sequence is 15 residues long. Trimming took 4 bases from V and 7 from J; bases not matched to a gene: 9. The DNA of the CDR3 is TGTGCCATCAGTGGTGGTAGCGGGGGCTCACATACGCAGTATTTT. Its protein is CAISGGSGGSHTQYF.

CDR3 protein: CATYTPGQKTNYGYTF. The CDR3 bases are TGTGCCACCTATACACCGGGACAGAAGACTAACTATGGCTACACCTTC. V usage is TRBV24-1 and J usage is TRBJ1-2, with 7 nucleotides matching TRBD1. Germline CDR1 is KGHDR and CDR2 is SFDVKD. The CDR3 is made up of 16 amino acids. The junction had 12 bases not matched to a gene; V was cut back by 9 bases and J by 0 bases.

J is TRBJ2-2 and V is TRBV5-1, with D tentatively TRBD1 (5 bases). Per the germline V gene, CDR1 is SGHRS and CDR2 is YFSETQ. The CDR3 consists of 16 residues. Trimming cost V 2 bases and J 3 bases, with 14 bases left between them. CDR3 amino acids: CASSFLQGIDTGELFF. As DNA, the CDR3 is TGCGCCAGCAGCTTCCTGCAGGGAATTGACACCGGGGAGCTGTTTTTT.

V and J are TRBV20-1 and TRBJ1-5; D uncertain. Germline lookup yields CDR1 DFQATT and CDR2 SNEGSKA (reference sequence). The CDR3 sequence is 12 residues long. Trimming took 3 bases from V and 5 from J, leaving 8 bases between them. CDR3 sequence (DNA): TGCAGTGCTAGTTACAGCGATCAGCCCCAGCATTTT. Protein sequence: CSASYSDQPQHF.

This clonotype was observed a handful of times. The rearrangement uses TRBV12-3 or TRBV12-4 and TRBJ1-2; the match to TRBD1 covers 7 bases. Trimming at V came to 5 bases and at J to 8 bases, leaving 5 bases not matched to a gene. The CDR3 is 12 residues long. The DNA for the CDR3 is TGTGCCAGCAGTCTCCGGGACAGCGGCTACACCTTC. This gives the protein CASSLRDSGYTF.

The chain uses TRBV29-1 and TRBJ2-5, with D possibly matching TRBD2 (5 bases). The CDR3 extends over 13 amino acids. Germline CDR1 SQVTM, CDR2 ANQGSEA. Trimming took 6 bases from V and 1 from J, leaving 12 bases between them. The CDR3 DNA is TGCAGCGTCCTTTGGAGGTTCCAAGAGACCCAGTACTTC. Amino acid sequence: CSVLWRFQETQYF. Supplemented by reference TRBV29-1 and TRBJ2-5, the full variable domain reads SAVISQKPSRDICQRGTSLTIQCQVDSQVTMMFWYRQQPGQSLTLIATANQGSEATYESGFVIDKFPISRPNLTFSTLTVSNMSPEDSSIYLCSVLWRFQETQYFGPGTRLLVL.

Only a few counts were recorded for this clonotype. The rearrangement joins TRBV29-1 to TRBJ1-5; D not certain. The CDR3 runs 13 residues. Trimming removed 4 bases from V and 0 bases from J, with 7 bases in between. The germline gives CDR1 SQVTM, CDR2 ANQGSEA. CDR3: CSVAVNSNQPQHF. The CDR3 coding sequence is TGCAGCGTTGCAGTTAATAGCAATCAGCCCCAGCATTTT.

The genes are TRBV28 and TRBJ2-1; D gene ambiguous. The V end lost 3 bases, the J end lost 6 bases, and 3 bases lay between the germline ends. The CDR3 totals 11 residues. Germline V gives CDR1 MDHEN, CDR2 SYDVKM. The CDR3 loop reads CASSLRNEQFF. The CDR3 bases are TGTGCCAGCAGTTTGCGCAATGAGCAGTTCTTC.

About this clonotype: Germline and junction disagree at one end, which may indicate a read error. The CDR3 DNA reads as TGTGCCAGCAGTTACTCGGGATGGGGAAATGAGCAGTTTTTC. Protein product: CASSYSGWGNEQFF. The chain combines TRBV6-2 or TRBV6-3 with TRBJ2-1; D uncertain. The germline gives CDR1 MNHEY, CDR2 SVGEGT. CDR3 length: 14 residues.

The chain couples TRBV6-1 to TRBJ1-3; D ambiguous. V lost 8 bases to trimming and J lost 2 bases, with 10 bases between them. In germline, CDR1 is MNHNS, CDR2 SASEGT. The CDR3 contains 13 residues. The CDR3 sequence is CASQTGTGNTIYF. Here the CDR3 DNA reads TGTGCCAGCCAGACGGGAACTGGAAACACCATATATTTT.

The chain uses TRBV7-6 and TRBJ1-1; no reliable D call. The CDR3 runs to 15 residues. Germline V lookup: CDR1 SGHVS, CDR2 FNYEAQ. V lost 1 base and J 4 bases, leaving 13 bases between the germline ends. CDR3 loop: CASSLGEGWITEAFF. In DNA, the CDR3 is TGTGCCAGCAGCTTAGGTGAGGGATGGATCACTGAAGCTTTCTTT. The whole variable domain, remainder taken from reference TRBV7-6 and TRBJ1-1, is GAGVSQSPRYKVTKRGQDVALRCDPISGHVSLYWYRQALGQGPEFLTYFNYEAQQDKSGLPNDRFSAERPEGSISTLTIQRTEQRDSAMYRCASSLGEGWITEAFFGQGTRLTVV.

This chain connects TRBV12-3 or TRBV12-4 to TRBJ1-1; TRBD1 might be the D (5 bases). The CDR3 runs to 11 residues. Between the trimmed V and J ends, which lost 5 bases and 6 bases, there was a span of 7 bases. The CDR3 spells CASSAGPEAFF. The CDR3 coding sequence is TGTGCCAGCAGTGCAGGGCCTGAAGCTTTCTTT.

V usage is TRBV12-3 or TRBV12-4 and J usage is TRBJ1-2; TRBD1 agrees at 12 bases. The V gene end was trimmed by 5 bases and the J gene end by 4 bases; junction bases not matched to a gene: 8. The CDR3 contains 16 residues. In DNA form, the CDR3 reads TGTGCCAGCAGTATGGGACAGGGGGCAGGAGGCTATGGCTACACCTTC. It yields the protein CASSMGQGAGGYGYTF.

This clonotype was recorded at least ten times. The chain uses TRBV12-3 or TRBV12-4 and TRBJ1-5; TRBD1 might be the D (5 bases). The length of the CDR3 is 14 residues. The ends were cut back, 3 bases at V and 3 bases at J, with 9 bases in the middle. CDR3 nucleotides: TGTGCCAGCAGTTTGGGGGGTTTCAATCAGCCCCAGCATTTT. Translated: CASSLGGFNQPQHF.

This clonotype has only a few counts. This chain uses TRBV5-4 with TRBJ1-1; 8 bases map to TRBD1. The CDR3 loop spans 15 amino acids. Unmatched junction bases numbered 7, after V lost 1 base and J lost 5 bases. CDR1 and CDR2 from the germline V gene are SGHNT and YYREEE (reference sequence). The CDR3 nucleotides read TGTGCCAGCAGCTTGCAGGGCAGGGGGCGAACTGAAGCTTTCTTT. This sequence encodes CASSLQGRGRTEAFF.

This chain links TRBV20-1 with TRBJ1-2; 7 bases agree with TRBD1. Looked up from germline, CDR1 is DFQATT and CDR2 is SNEGSKA (reference sequence). The CDR3 is made up of 15 amino acids. V shed 1 base, J shed 8 bases, and the junction held 13 bases outside the gene matches. CDR3 DNA: TGCAGTGCTAGAGGTTGGAGGGGGCGCCGAGACGGCTACACCTTC. The encoded protein is CSARGWRGRRDGYTF.

The chain carries TRBV5-4 and TRBJ1-1; 8 nucleotides line up with TRBD1. Looked up from germline, CDR1 is SGHNT and CDR2 is YYREEE (reference sequence). The CDR3 covers 16 residues. The trim removed 2 bases at V and 1 base at J, leaving 7 bases unmatched. The CDR3, as DNA: TGTGCCAGCAGCTTACCTCCCCAGGGGGCGAACACTGAAGCTTTCTTT. The encoded protein is CASSLPPQGANTEAFF.

This clonotype was detected a few times. This sequence joins TRBV7-9 and TRBJ2-5, with D uncertain. Trimming removed 1 base at V and 5 bases at J, with 8 bases between. Germline V lookup: CDR1 SEHNR, CDR2 FQNEAQ (reference sequence). The CDR3 loop spans 13 amino acids. CDR3 amino acids: CASSLVGSETQYF. CDR3 nucleotides: TGTGCCAGCAGCTTAGTGGGATCTGAGACCCAGTACTTC.

The chain joins TRBV7-3 to TRBJ2-3; no reliable D call. CDR1 SGHTA and CDR2 FQGTGA come from the germline V gene. The CDR3 consists of 13 residues. The V end lost 3 bases, the J end lost 5 bases, and 9 bases lay between the germline ends. The chain's CDR3 is CASSLRRGDTQYF. The CDR3 coding sequence is TGTGCCAGCAGCTTGAGGCGAGGAGATACGCAGTATTTT.